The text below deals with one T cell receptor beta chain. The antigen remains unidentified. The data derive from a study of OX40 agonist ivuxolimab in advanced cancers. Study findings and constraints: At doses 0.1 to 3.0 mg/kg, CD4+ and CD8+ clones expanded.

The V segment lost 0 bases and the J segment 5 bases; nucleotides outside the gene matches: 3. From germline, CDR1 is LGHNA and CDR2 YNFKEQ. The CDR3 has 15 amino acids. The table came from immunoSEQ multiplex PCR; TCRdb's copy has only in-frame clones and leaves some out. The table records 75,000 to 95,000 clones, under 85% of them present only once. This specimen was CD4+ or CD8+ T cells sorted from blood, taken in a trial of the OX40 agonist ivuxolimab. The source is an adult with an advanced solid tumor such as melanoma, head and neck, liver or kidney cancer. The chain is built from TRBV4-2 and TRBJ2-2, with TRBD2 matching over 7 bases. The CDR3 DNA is TGTGCCAGCAGCCAAGACCTAGCGGTAACCGGGGAGCTGTTTTTT. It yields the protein CASSQDLAVTGELFF.